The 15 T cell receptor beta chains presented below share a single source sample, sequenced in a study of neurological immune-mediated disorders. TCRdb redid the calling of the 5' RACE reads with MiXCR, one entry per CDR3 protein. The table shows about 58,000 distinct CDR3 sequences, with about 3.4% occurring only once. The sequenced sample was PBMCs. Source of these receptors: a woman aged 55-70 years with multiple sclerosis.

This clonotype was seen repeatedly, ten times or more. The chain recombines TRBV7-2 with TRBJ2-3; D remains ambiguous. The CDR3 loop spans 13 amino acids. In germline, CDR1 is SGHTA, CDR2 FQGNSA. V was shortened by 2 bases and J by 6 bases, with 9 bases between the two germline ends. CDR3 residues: CASSLLVRDTQYF. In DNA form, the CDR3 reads TGTGCCAGCAGCTTACTCGTAAGGGATACGCAGTATTTT.

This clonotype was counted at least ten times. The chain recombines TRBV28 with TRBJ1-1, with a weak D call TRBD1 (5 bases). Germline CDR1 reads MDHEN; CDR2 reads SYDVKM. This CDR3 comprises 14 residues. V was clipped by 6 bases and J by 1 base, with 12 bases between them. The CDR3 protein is CASRSGMANTEAFF. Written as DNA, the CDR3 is TGTGCCAGCAGGTCAGGGATGGCGAACACTGAAGCTTTCTTT.

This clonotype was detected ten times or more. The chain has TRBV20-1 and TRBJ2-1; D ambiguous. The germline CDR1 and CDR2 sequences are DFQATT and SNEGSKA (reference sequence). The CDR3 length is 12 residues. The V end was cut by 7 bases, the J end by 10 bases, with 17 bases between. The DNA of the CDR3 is TGCAGTGGCAGGTCAACTTTGGGAGAGCAGTTCTTC. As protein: CSGRSTLGEQFF.

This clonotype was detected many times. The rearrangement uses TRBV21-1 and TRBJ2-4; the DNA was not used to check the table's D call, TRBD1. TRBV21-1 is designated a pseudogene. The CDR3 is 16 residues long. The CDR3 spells CATIRAGGLTHDIQYF. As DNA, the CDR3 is TGTGCCACCATCCGGGCAGGCGGATTAACGCACGACATTCAGTACTTC.

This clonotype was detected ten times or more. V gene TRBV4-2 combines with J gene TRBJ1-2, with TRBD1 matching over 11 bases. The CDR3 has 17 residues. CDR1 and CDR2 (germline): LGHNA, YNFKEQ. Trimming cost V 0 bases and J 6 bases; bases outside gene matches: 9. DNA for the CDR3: TGTGCCAGCAGCCAAGATCCAGGGACAGGGGGAGGGGATGGCTACACCTTC. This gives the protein CASSQDPGTGGGDGYTF.

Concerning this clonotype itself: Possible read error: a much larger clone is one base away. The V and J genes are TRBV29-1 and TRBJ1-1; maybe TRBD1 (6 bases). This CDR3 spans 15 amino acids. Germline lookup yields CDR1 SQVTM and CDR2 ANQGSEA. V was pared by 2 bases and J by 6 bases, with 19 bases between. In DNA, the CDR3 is TGCAGCGTTGAATGGGGGACAAAGAGGGGTTCTGAAGCTTTCTTT. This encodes CSVEWGTKRGSEAFF.

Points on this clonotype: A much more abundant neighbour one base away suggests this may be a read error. The CDR3 nucleotides read TGCGCCAGCAGCCATAGGGGAGGGGAGCAGTACTTC. It encodes CASSHRGGEQYF. This chain joins TRBV4-1 and TRBJ2-7; 7 positions agree with TRBD2. The CDR3 extends over 12 amino acids. Unmatched junction bases numbered 3, after V lost 3 bases and J lost 7 bases. Germline V lookup: CDR1 MGHRA, CDR2 YSYEKL.

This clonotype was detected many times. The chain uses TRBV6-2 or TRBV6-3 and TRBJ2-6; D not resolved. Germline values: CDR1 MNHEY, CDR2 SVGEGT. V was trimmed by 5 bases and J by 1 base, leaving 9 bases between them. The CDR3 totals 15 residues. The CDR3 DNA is TGTGCCAGCAGTACAACAGATTCTGGGGCCAACGTCCTGACTTTC. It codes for CASSTTDSGANVLTF.

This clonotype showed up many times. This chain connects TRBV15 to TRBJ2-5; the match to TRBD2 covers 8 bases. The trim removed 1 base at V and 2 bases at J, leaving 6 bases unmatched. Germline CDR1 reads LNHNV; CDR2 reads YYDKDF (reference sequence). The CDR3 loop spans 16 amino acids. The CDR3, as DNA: TGTGCCACCAGCAGAGGAACCGGACTAGCTCAAGAGACCCAGTACTTC. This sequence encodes CATSRGTGLAQETQYF.

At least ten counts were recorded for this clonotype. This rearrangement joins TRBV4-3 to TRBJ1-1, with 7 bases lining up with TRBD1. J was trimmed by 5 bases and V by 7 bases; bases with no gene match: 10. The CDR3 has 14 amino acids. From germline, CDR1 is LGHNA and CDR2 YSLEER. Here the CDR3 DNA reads TGCGCCAGCACCCCAGGGGGGGTTGGGACTGAAGCTTTCTTT. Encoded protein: CASTPGGVGTEAFF.

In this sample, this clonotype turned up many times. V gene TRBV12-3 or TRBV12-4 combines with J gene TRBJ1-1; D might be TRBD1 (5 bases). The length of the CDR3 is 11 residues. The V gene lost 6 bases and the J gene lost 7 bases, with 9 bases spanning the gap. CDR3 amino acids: CASSRGGEAFF. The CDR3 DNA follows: TGTGCCAGCAGCCGGGGCGGTGAAGCTTTCTTT.

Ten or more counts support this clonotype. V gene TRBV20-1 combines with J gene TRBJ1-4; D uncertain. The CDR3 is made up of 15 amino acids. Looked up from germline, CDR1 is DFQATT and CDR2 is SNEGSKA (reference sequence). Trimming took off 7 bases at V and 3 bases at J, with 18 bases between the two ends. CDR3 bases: TGCAGTGTCAAACTACCGGTCTCCTCTAATGAAAAACTGTTTTTT. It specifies CSVKLPVSSNEKLFF.

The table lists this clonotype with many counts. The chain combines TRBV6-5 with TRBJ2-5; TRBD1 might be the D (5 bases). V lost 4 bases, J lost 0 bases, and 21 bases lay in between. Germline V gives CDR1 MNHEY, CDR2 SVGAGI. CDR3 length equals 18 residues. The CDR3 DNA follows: TGTGCCAGCAGTTCTATCCCTCCGACAGAAACGTACCAAGAGACCCAGTACTTC. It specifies CASSSIPPTETYQETQYF.

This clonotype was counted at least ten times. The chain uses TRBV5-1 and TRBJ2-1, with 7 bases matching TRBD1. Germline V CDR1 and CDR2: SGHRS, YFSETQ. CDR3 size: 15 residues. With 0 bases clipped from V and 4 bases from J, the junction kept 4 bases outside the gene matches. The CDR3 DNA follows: TGCGCCAGCAGCTTGGGAGGGGGCTTATACAATGAGCAGTTCTTC. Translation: CASSLGGGLYNEQFF.

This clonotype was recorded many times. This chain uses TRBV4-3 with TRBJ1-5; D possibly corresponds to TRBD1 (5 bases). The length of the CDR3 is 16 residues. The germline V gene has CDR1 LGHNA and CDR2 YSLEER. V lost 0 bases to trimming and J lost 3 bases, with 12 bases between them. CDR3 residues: CASSQDHGQVNQPQHF. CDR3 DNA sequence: TGCGCCAGCAGCCAAGATCATGGACAAGTCAATCAGCCCCAGCATTTT.